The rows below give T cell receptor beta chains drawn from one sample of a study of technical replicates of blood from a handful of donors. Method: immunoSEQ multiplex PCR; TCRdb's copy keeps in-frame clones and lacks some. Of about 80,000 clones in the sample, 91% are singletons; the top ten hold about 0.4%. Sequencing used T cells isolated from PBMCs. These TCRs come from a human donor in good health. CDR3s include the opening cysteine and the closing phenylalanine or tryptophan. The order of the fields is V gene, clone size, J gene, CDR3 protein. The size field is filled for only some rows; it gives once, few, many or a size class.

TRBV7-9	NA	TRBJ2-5	CASLRDRGQETQYF
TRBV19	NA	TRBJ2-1	CASSIGVNNEQFF
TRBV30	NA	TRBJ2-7	CAWSVRLAGAGQYF
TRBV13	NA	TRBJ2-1	CASSLGLGLDNEQFF
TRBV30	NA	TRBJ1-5	CAWSVSGQGQGPQHF
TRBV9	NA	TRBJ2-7	CASSATGTSGIYEQYF
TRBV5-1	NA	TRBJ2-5	CASSFSQGIQETQYF
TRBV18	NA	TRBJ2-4	CASSPLEDIQYF
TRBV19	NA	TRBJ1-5	CASSAGQGGIQPQHF
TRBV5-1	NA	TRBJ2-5	CASSFRGGLGEETQYF
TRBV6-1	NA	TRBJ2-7	CASSEAGASYEQYF
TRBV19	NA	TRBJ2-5	CASSGGGWETQYF
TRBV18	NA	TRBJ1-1	CASSPGSETEAFF
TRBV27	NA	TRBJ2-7	CASSLSSGNSYEQYF
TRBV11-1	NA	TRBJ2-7	CASSAGTGSEQYF
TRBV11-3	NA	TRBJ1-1	CASSLPGWGTEAFF
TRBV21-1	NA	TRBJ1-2	CARDGDSPF
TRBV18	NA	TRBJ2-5	CASSVLAGGHQETQYF
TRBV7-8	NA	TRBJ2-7	CASSQGLAEVGEQYF
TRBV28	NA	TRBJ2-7	CASSLLAGAGEQYF
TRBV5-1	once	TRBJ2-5	CASSWGHSGRAETQYF
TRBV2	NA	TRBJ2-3	CASSGRTSGSADTQYF
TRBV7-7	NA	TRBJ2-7	CASSSSLGTGAYEQYF
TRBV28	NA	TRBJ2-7	CASSFSTDRSSYEQYF
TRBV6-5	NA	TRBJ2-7	CASSPQLAGDEQYF
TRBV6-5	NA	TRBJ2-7	CASSYYRGIYEQYF
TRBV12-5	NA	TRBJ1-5	CASGLVVAGYRNQPQHF
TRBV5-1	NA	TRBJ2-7	CASSFIKGQGDEQYF
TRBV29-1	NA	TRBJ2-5	CSVGQGGQETQYF
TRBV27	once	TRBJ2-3	CASSLSADTDTQYF
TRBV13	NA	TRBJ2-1	CASSLAGASGSVYNEQFF
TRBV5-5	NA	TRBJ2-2	CASTTREKYTGELFF
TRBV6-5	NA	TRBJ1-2	CASSYGDRDDNGYTF
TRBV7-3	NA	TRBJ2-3	CASSLGQPTDTQYF
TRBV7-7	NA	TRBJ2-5	CASSKGLAGYQETQYF
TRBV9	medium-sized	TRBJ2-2	CASSGLAGNTGELFF
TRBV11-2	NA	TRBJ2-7	CASSLDGLAGVYEQYF
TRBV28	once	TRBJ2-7	CASTPQGWGYDQYF
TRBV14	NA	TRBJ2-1	CASSQDVSSYNEQFF
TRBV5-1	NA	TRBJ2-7	CASSLVGQGLSLVYEQYF
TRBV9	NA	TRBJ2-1	CASSVEAGGELAYNEQFF
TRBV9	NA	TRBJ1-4	CASSSTGGEKLFF
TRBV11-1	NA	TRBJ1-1	CASSRKSVNTEAFF
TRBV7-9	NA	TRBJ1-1	CASRQGRTEAFF
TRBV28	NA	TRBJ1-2	CASSLGQGANYGYTF
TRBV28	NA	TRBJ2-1	CASVAVPYNEQFF
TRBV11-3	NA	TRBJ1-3	CASSSPRDSGNTIYF
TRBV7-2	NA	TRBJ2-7	CASSLEGQKIYEQYF